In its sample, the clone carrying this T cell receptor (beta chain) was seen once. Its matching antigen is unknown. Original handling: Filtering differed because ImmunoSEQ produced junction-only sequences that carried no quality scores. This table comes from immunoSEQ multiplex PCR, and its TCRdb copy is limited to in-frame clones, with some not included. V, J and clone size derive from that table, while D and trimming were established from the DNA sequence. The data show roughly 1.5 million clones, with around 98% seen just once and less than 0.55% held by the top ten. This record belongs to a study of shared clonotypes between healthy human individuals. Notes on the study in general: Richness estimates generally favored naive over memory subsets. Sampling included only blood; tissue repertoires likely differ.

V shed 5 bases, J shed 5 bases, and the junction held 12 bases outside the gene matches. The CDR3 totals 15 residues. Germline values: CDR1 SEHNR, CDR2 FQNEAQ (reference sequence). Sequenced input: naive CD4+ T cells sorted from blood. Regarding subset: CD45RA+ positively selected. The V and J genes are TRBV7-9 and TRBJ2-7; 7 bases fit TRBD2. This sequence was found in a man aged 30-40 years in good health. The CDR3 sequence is CASSPLGGSLDEQYF. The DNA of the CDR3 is TGTGCCAGCAGCCCTCTCGGCGGGAGTTTGGACGAGCAGTACTTC.